The clone carrying this TCR beta chain was seen ten or more times. Its antigen is unknown. This entry belongs to a study of response to subunit inactivated influenza vaccine. Findings and caveats of the study: The authors proposed limited new T cell recruitment per seasonal influenza vaccination.

The CDR3 has 14 residues. Germline-derived CDR1 and CDR2 are SEHNR and FQNEAQ (reference sequence). Trimming shortened V by 3 bases and J by 0 bases, and 9 bases separated the two germline ends. MiXCR, applied by TCRdb to the RT-PCR reads, yields one record per CDR3 protein. This sample has more than 500,000 distinct CDR3 sequences; approximately 10% occur once, and the top ten carry 11%. Another study also made use of these data, one on T cells expressing NK-cell markers. That work adds: It was by 5'RACE template switching with UMIs that TCR beta cDNA was made.

V usage is TRBV7-9 and J usage is TRBJ2-7, with unresolved D. This TCR derives from a middle-aged man who received an inactivated influenza vaccine. The sample was PBMCs from blood, taken on the day of vaccination. The chain's CDR3 is CASSFLPHSYEQYF. The CDR3 bases are TGTGCCAGCAGCTTTCTCCCCCACTCCTACGAGCAGTACTTC.